Listed below are T cell receptor beta chains from one sample, sequenced in a study of neurological immune-mediated disorders. TCRdb reprocessed the 5' RACE reads with MiXCR, giving one entry per CDR3 protein. The table lists around 70,000 distinct CDR3 sequences, roughly 3.1% of them singletons. Sequencing input: PBMCs. The receptor source for this set is a woman aged 45-59 years with multiple sclerosis. The CDR3 runs from the conserved cysteine through the conserved F or W. The D gene is left open where the match is weak. A row's size may be missing; if present it is once, few, many or a size class.

>TRBV5-1|.|many|TRBJ2-2
TGCGCCAGCAGCTTGTTTCGGGGTCCGTCCACCGGGGAGCTGTTTTTT
CASSLFRGPSTGELFF
>TRBV12-3/TRBV12-4|.|many|TRBJ2-1
TGTGCCAGCAGAACCGGGCTTTACAATGAGCAGTTCTTC
CASRTGLYNEQFF
>TRBV7-9|TRBD2|many|TRBJ2-1
TGTGCCAGCAGCCCCCCCGGGACTAGCTTATATGAGCAGTTCTTC
CASSPPGTSLYEQFF
>TRBV10-3|TRBD2|many|TRBJ2-1
TGTGCCATCAGTGAGAGTAGCGGGAGGATTTACAATGAGCAGTTCTTC
CAISESSGRIYNEQFF
>TRBV28|.|.|TRBJ1-3
TGTGCCAGCAGTCTAAGGACAGACTCTGGAAAAAACATATATTTT
CASSLRTDSGKNIYF
>TRBV28|.|many|TRBJ2-6
TGTGCCAGCAGTTTTCTACTCTCTGGGGCCAACGTCCTGACTTTC
CASSFLLSGANVLTF
>TRBV20-1|TRBD2|many|TRBJ2-7
TGCAGTGCTCCTTTTTCCCGGGAGGTCTCCTACGAGCAGTACTTC
CSAPFSREVSYEQYF
>TRBV20-1|.|many|TRBJ2-2
TGCAGTGCTAGAGCGGACTACCTCACCGGGGAGCTGTTTTTT
CSARADYLTGELFF
>TRBV15|.|many|TRBJ2-3
TGTGCCACCAGCTGGGGGCGTCCGAGCACAGATACGCAGTATTTT
CATSWGRPSTDTQYF
>TRBV28|.|many|TRBJ2-3
TGTGCCAGCAGTTTCCTCTGGGAGCCGAGCACAGATACGCAGTATTTT
CASSFLWEPSTDTQYF
>TRBV20-1|.|many|TRBJ2-1
TGCAGTGCGCTACGAAATGAGCAGTTCTTC
CSALRNEQFF
>TRBV5-1|TRBD2|many|TRBJ2-1
TGCGCCAGCAGCGGGGGACTAGCGGGGGAAAATGAGCAGTTCTTC
CASSGGLAGENEQFF
>TRBV10-3|.|many|TRBJ1-5
TGTGCCATCAGTGGAGTGCCGGGCTCTCAGCCCCAGCATTTT
CAISGVPGSQPQHF
>TRBV3-1|.|many|TRBJ1-4
TGTGCCAGCAGCCCAGGGTGGGATGAAAAACTGTTTTTT
CASSPGWDEKLFF
>TRBV5-1|.|many|TRBJ2-3
TGCGCCAGCATAAATGCGGTCACAGATACGCAGTATTTT
CASINAVTDTQYF
>TRBV29-1|.|many|TRBJ2-3
TGCAGCGTTGGAATTACTAGCACAGATACGCAGTATTTT
CSVGITSTDTQYF